This T cell receptor beta chain was captured by sequencing in a study of cytomegalovirus exposure and HLA in healthy donors. Study details: Falling in the Caucasian-associated ancestry cluster were less than 85% of 300 to 500 genotyped donors.

CDR1 and CDR2 (germline): SNHLY, FYNNEI. The V end was cut by 5 bases, the J end by 5 bases, with 16 bases between. This CDR3 is built from 15 residues. PCR used 60 Vbeta primers and 13 Jbeta primers. Clones were sequenced by immunoSEQ multiplex PCR, and TCRdb holds only the in-frame ones, with some missing. Of approximately 110,000 clones listed, over 60% were seen once; the top ten hold around 5%. This clone was counted a few times. Sequences were obtained from PBMCs. The rearrangement links TRBV2 to TRBJ1-3; D might be TRBD1 (5 bases). The sequence derives from a man aged 55 to 70 in good health and CMV-seropositive. CDR3 DNA: TGTGCCAGCAGTAGCCGGGACTTACGAAGAAACACCATATATTTT. It translates to CASSSRDLRRNTIYF.